These T cell receptor beta chains were read from a single sample in a study of long-term antiretroviral therapy in people with HIV. The table came from immunoSEQ multiplex PCR; TCRdb's copy has only in-frame clones and leaves some out. The data contain 20,000 to 30,000 clones, approximately 81% of them singletons. Sample: unsorted PBMCs, taken 4.8 to 5 years after starting antiretroviral therapy. These TCRs come from a man between 40 and 49 years old with HIV. Each CDR3 is given with its conserved first and last residue. A D gene is named only where the DNA matches it firmly. Only some rows state a clone size, as once, few, many or a class for expanded clones.

abundance,d_gene,v_gene,j_gene,len,CDR3aa,CDR3nt
few,.,TRBV7-9,TRBJ1-1,13,CASSSSVYTEAFF,TGTGCCAGCAGCTCCTCTGTATACACTGAAGCTTTCTTT
.,.,TRBV5-4,TRBJ1-1,13,CASSLVLNTEAFF,TGTGCCAGCAGCTTGGTGTTGAACACTGAAGCTTTCTTT
.,.,TRBV4-1,TRBJ2-7,14,CASSEGGLHNEQYF,TGCGCCAGCAGCGAAGGCGGTTTACATAACGAGCAGTACTTC
.,TRBD1,TRBV9,TRBJ2-5,14,CASSPGTGRETQYF,TGTGCCAGCAGCCCGGGGACAGGGCGAGAGACCCAGTACTTC
.,TRBD1,TRBV7-9,TRBJ2-2,16,CASSSWTGANTGELFF,TGTGCCAGCAGCTCTTGGACAGGCGCAAACACCGGGGAGCTGTTTTTT
.,.,TRBV19,TRBJ1-2,15,CASSMGPGGHYGYTF,TGTGCCAGTAGTATGGGCCCGGGCGGACACTATGGCTACACCTTC
medium-sized,TRBD1,TRBV5-4,TRBJ2-1,12,CASSFPGQGQFF,TGTGCCAGCAGCTTCCCGGGACAGGGACAATTCTTC
.,.,TRBV5-1,TRBJ1-2,10,CASRGPDYTF,TGCGCCAGCAGGGGACCGGACTACACCTTC
once,.,TRBV28,TRBJ1-1,11,CASLENTEAFF,TGTGCCAGCTTGGAGAACACTGAAGCTTTCTTT
.,TRBD1,TRBV19,TRBJ1-1,17,CASSPLPGQGGNTEAFF,TGTGCCAGCTCTCCCTTACCGGGACAGGGGGGGAACACTGAAGCTTTCTTT
.,TRBD1,TRBV4-1,TRBJ2-1,15,CASSPGQGEDNEQFF,TGCGCCAGCAGCCCGGGACAGGGTGAGGACAATGAGCAGTTCTTC
.,.,TRBV7-9,TRBJ2-7,12,CASSMDGNEQYF,TGTGCCAGCAGCATGGACGGTAACGAGCAGTACTTC
.,.,TRBV6-6,TRBJ1-1,14,CASSYSDPVEKAFF,TGTGCCAGCAGTTACTCAGACCCGGTAGAGAAAGCTTTCTTT
.,.,TRBV5-1,TRBJ1-6,14,CASSLDPGPRALHF,TGCGCCAGCAGCTTGGATCCGGGACCCAGGGCCCTCCACTTT
.,TRBD2,TRBV10-3,TRBJ2-3,13,CAASGGVTDTQYF,TGTGCCGCCAGCGGGGGGGTCACAGATACGCAGTATTTT
.,TRBD1,TRBV30,TRBJ1-4,18,CAWDPTGGLFVANEKLFF,TGTGCCTGGGACCCGACAGGGGGTTTGTTTGTTGCTAATGAAAAACTGTTTTTT
.,TRBD1,TRBV5-1,TRBJ2-1,18,CASRTSKSQGARQDEQFF,TGCGCCAGCAGAACCTCGAAATCACAGGGGGCGCGTCAGGATGAGCAGTTCTTC
.,.,TRBV6-5,TRBJ2-5,14,CASWGGSNQETQYF,TGTGCCAGCTGGGGGGGCTCAAACCAAGAGACCCAGTACTTC
.,.,TRBV9,TRBJ2-2,14,CASSVATYTGELFF,TGTGCCAGCAGCGTAGCCACCTATACCGGGGAGCTGTTTTTT